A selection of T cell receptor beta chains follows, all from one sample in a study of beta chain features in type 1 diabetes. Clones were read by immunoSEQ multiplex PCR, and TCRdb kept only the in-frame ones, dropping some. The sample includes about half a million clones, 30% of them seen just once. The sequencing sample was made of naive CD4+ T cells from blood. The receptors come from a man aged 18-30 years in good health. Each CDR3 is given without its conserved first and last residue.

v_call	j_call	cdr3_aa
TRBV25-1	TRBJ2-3	ASSESDFTDTQY
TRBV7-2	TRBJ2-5	ASSLSGARETQY
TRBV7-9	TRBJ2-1	ASKIAGGGNEQF
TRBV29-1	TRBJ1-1	SVVGGLRTEAF
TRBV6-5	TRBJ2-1	ASKASRNEQF
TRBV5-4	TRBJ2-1	ASSHWTSGHNEQF
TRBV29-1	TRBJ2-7	SVGSYEQY
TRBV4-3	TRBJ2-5	ASSRGPAPRLAGQETQY
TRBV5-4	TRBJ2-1	ASSLWQSDEQF
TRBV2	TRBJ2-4	ASSANRGQNIQY
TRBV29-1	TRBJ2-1	SALGSANSYNEQF
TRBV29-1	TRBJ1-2	SAVTAPTYGYT
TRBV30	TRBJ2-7	AWSVRVTYEQY
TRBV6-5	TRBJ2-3	ASRRADTQY
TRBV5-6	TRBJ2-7	ASSSGLAGGGYEQY
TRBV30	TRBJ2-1	AWSRIAGANEQF
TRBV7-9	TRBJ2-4	ASGSLADLLSKTKNIQY
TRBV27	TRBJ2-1	ASSLFVGAGGHNEQF
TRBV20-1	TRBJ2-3	SARWQVTQY
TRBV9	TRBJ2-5	ASSVALGQGQETQY
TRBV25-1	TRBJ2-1	ASSSAGGNEQF
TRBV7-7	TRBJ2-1	ASSMGLAGGDEQF
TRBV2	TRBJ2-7	ASSEGLAGAHEQY
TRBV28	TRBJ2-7	ASSPALAYEQY
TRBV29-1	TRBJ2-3	SVVGGSTDTQY
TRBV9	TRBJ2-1	ASSVGGFVDEQF
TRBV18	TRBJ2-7	ASSPSDSPYEQY
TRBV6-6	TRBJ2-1	ASSRPSGRSHNEQF
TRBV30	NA	AWGTGTRTYEQY
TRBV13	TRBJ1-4	ASSLSYKDEKLF
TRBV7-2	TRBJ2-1	ASSTRLAGVYNEQF
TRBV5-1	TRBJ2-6	ASSSGQGTLSGANVLT
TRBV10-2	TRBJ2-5	ASRKFLDSETQY
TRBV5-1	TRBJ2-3	ASRPADDTDTQY
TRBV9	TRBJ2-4	ASSASGTGRQY
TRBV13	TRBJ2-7	ASSREGFHEQY
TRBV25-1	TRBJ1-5	ASSGDDTLFKPQH
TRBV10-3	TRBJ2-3	ATAAGGDTQY
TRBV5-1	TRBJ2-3	ASSEGGIDTDTQY
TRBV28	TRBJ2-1	ASSPWTAGYNEQF
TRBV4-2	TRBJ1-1	ASSQGRQGFEAF
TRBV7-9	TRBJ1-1	ASSFGTVNTEAF
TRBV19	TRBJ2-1	ASSAPGGKPYNEQF
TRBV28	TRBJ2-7	ASSLGTGGPYEQY
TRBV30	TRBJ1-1	AWSVEGYAEAF
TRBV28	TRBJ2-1	ASSPGTGDYNEQF
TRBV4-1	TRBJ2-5	ASSRGATQETQY
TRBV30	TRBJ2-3	AWRATSGSTSRTQY
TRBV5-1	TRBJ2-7	ASSFGYEQY
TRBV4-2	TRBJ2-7	ASSQVQGVYYEQY
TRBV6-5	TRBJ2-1	ASSYKWGNEQF
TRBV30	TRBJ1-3	AWRSATRLGNTIY
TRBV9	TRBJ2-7	ASSVAASRYEQY
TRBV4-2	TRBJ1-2	ASSQGDSPASGYT
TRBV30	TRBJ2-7	AWSVDRSYEQY
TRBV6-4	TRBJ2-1	ASSGDRGNEQF
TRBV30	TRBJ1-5	AWRPTGSNQPQH